This T cell receptor (beta chain) came from a study of molecular identifiers for immune sequencing clone quantification. It was with previously described methods and listed TCR primers that bulk TCR libraries were made. Using its own MiXCR run on the PCR reads, TCRdb lists one record per CDR3 protein. The sample lists over 60,000 distinct CDR3 sequences, around 19% occurring once. This clonotype was detected ten times or more. The antigen is not known. Naive CD8 libraries came from around 20,000 to 990,000 sorted cells with 10%, 30% or 50% RNA. Whole-study findings and limits: In naive cells, under 1% of molecules belonged to clones above 20 RNA copies, against over 97% in effector cells. Sizes of highly expanded clones could be underestimated through identical TCRs sharing a barcode.

V was trimmed by 5 bases and J by 10 bases, leaving 15 bases between them. Germline-derived CDR1 and CDR2 are SQVTM and ANQGSEA. This CDR3 region has 12 residues. The specimen sequenced was naive CD8+ T cells from blood, with Jurkat cell RNA spiked in. Subset here: FACS-sorted CD8+CD4-CCR7+CD45RA+ naive T cells. This receptor was obtained from a human donor in good health. Some libraries in this study had Jurkat cell RNA spiked in. V usage is TRBV29-1 and J usage is TRBJ2-4, with TRBD1 as a possible D gene (5 bases). The CDR3 here is CSVLGLKGIQYF. In DNA, the CDR3 is TGCAGCGTTCTAGGGCTCAAGGGGATTCAGTACTTC.